This section outlines one T cell receptor (beta chain) sequence together with its context. Its antigen is currently unknown. The sample originates from a study of shared clonotypes between healthy human individuals. Overall study findings and caveats: When naive CD4 clonotypes were compared across a few donors, approximately 5% were shared.

V was pared by 4 bases and J by 1 base, with 11 bases between. The germline CDR1 and CDR2 sequences are SQVTM and ANQGSEA. This CDR3 spans 14 amino acids. The authors ran the assay at deep level. Roughly 210 ng DNA, 30,000 or so T cell genomes, went into each sorted-subset replicate PCR. The protocol was immunoSEQ multiplex PCR, while the TCRdb copy is restricted to in-frame clones and leaves out a portion. The sample yields more than 2 million clones, approximately 94% seen once. The TCR sequence derives from a man between 18 and 35 years old in good health. The rearrangement links TRBV29-1 to TRBJ2-1; possibly TRBD2 for D (5 bases). The sample comprised naive CD4+ T cells sorted from blood. Subset of the sample: CD45RA+ positively selected. The CDR3 nucleotides read TGCAGCGTTGCCCCTCGACTATCCTACAATGAGCAGTTCTTC. This encodes CSVAPRLSYNEQFF.